Below are 25 T cell receptor beta chains sequenced from a single sample in a study of T cells in women clearing cervical HPV infection. Sequencing was performed with immunoSEQ multiplex PCR; in TCRdb, only in-frame clones are kept and a portion is missing. The sample table sets out about 30,000 clones. The specimen was blood buffy coat. Receptor source: a woman aged 18 to 75 with a cervical HPV16 infection that either progressed to CIN3+ or cleared (not recorded which).

About this clone: The sequence runs out 3 residues before the end of the CDR3; the remainder is reconstructed from the germline J gene. The chain couples TRBV6-2 or TRBV6-3 to TRBJ2-1; 7 bases match TRBD1. Germline values: CDR1 MNHEY, CDR2 SVGEGT. The CDR3 has 14 residues. V dropped 2 bases and J dropped 7; count of bases not matched to a gene: 5. The sequenced CDR3 bases are TGTGCCAGCAGTTACGACAGGGTTGGGAATGAG. This encodes CASSYDRVGNE. The complete CDR3 reads CASSYDRVGNEQFF.

Comment on this clone: The CDR3 goes on 3 residues after the read ends, and that part is filled in from the germline J gene. The rearrangement links TRBV20-1 to TRBJ2-1, with TRBD2 matching 11 bases. The V gene's germline CDR1 is DFQATT and CDR2 SNEGSKA (reference sequence). The length of the CDR3 is 16 residues. Losses at the gene ends were 5 bases for V and 5 bases for J; bases not matched to a gene: 11. The CDR3 here is CSARNLLAGVDNEQFF. Incomplete CDR3 DNA: TGCAGTGCTCGAAACCTACTAGCGGGAGTAGACAATGAG.

With regard to this clone: The read ends 3 residues shy of where the CDR3 ends; the end is completed using the germline J gene. This chain connects TRBV6-4 to TRBJ2-3, with TRBD2 identical over 10 bases. The germline CDR1 and CDR2 sequences are MRHNA and SNTAGT. This CDR3 region has 15 residues. With 6 bases clipped from V and 3 bases from J, the junction kept 6 bases outside the gene matches. CDR3 amino acids: CASSVIAGGTDTQYF. The part of the CDR3 DNA that was read is TGTGCCAGCAGCGTGATAGCGGGGGGTACAGATACG.

Details on this clone: The missing CDR3 end, 3 residues past where the read stops, is filled in from the germline J gene. This chain links TRBV5-1 with TRBJ2-7; D gene ambiguous. CDR1 SGHRS and CDR2 YFSETQ come from the germline V gene. The CDR3 is 12 residues long. The V and J ends lost 0 bases and 3 bases respectively, with 4 bases between them. This CDR3 reads CASSLDNYEQYF. The sequenced CDR3 bases are TGCGCCAGCAGCTTGGACAACTACGAG.

Details on this clone: The read ends 3 residues shy of where the CDR3 ends; the end is completed using the germline J gene. The chain employs TRBV18 and TRBJ2-7; the match to TRBD2 covers 7 bases. Germline lookup yields CDR1 KGHSH and CDR2 LQKENI. This CDR3 has 15 amino acids. J gave up 2 bases and V 3 bases, and 7 bases lay outside the gene matches. CDR3 bases read: TGTGCCAGCTCACCCGGGGAGGGAATCACCTACGAG. It is translated as CASSPGEGITYE. The CDR3, in full, reads CASSPGEGITYEQYF.

With respect to this clone: Read data end 3 residues before the CDR3 end; the end is taken from the germline J gene. J is TRBJ2-3 and V is TRBV24-1; 7 bases line up with TRBD1. With 3 bases clipped from V and 2 bases from J, the junction kept 4 bases outside the gene matches. The germline gives CDR1 KGHDR, CDR2 SFDVKD. The CDR3 spans 15 residues. The CDR3 bases that were read are TGTGCCACCAGTGATCAGGGGGTATACACAGATACG. Its translation: CATSDQGVYTDT. The whole CDR3 sequence is CATSDQGVYTDTQYF.

Partial CDR3 DNA: TGTGCCAGCAGCCAAGATTCCAGCGGACCTAGGGGC. This codes for CASSQDSSGPRG. The entire CDR3 reads CASSQDSSGPRGYTF. The rearrangement uses TRBV4-2 and TRBJ1-2; no clear D. The read comes to an end 3 residues before the CDR3 does, leaving the germline J gene to fill in the end. CDR3 length: 15 amino acids. From germline, CDR1 is LGHNA and CDR2 YNFKEQ.

CDR3 protein: CASSSGGAGETQYF. The CDR3 bases that were read are TGTGCCAGCAGCTCCGGGGGGGCGGGAGAGACC. This chain joins TRBV7-2 and TRBJ2-5; 8 bases fit TRBD2. The sequence runs out 3 residues before the end of the CDR3; the remainder is reconstructed from the germline J gene. Germline CDR1 and CDR2: SGHTA and FQGNSA. V shed 4 bases and J 4 bases; nucleotides not matched to a gene: 5. This CDR3 comprises 14 residues.

CDR3 residues: CASSLWQDTGELFF. The covered CDR3 bases are TGTGCCAGCAGCTTATGGCAAGACACCGGGGAG. The rearrangement uses TRBV7-9 and TRBJ2-2; D gene unclear. The CDR3 end falls 3 residues outside the read, so it is completed with the germline J gene. The germline V gene has CDR1 SEHNR and CDR2 FQNEAQ (reference sequence). Trimming stripped 2 bases from V and 3 bases from J, with 7 bases between. This CDR3 comprises 14 residues.

With respect to this clone: The DNA ends 3 residues before the CDR3 does, and the rest of the CDR3 is filled in from the germline J gene. The chain uses TRBV10-3 and TRBJ2-1, with D possibly TRBD2 on 6 matching bases. Germline CDR1 and CDR2: ENHRY and SYGVKD. The CDR3 extends over 15 amino acids. V lost 2 bases to trimming and J lost 3 bases, with 11 bases between them. CDR3 amino acids: CAISEVMTSYNEQFF. The part of the CDR3 DNA that was read is TGTGCCATCAGTGAGGTTATGACTAGCTACAATGAG.

In regard to this clone: From the germline J gene comes the end of the CDR3, since the read stops 3 residues before it. The gene calls are TRBV11-2 and TRBJ1-5; D is unresolved. V lost 3 bases to trimming and J lost 8 bases, with 11 bases between them. CDR1 SGHAT and CDR2 FQNNGV come from the germline V gene. The CDR3 is 13 residues long. The CDR3 DNA, read in part, is TGTGCCAGCAGCTTCGGAGGGTCGGAGCCC. It codes for CASSFGGSEP. The entire CDR3 protein reads CASSFGGSEPQHF.

As regards this clone: The CDR3 goes on 3 residues after the read ends, and that part is filled in from the germline J gene. J is TRBJ1-1 and V is TRBV5-1, with 12 bases that match TRBD1. The CDR3 is made up of 17 amino acids. CDR1 is SGHRS, CDR2 YFSETQ, per germline. The ends lost 4 bases at V and 3 bases at J; junction bases unmatched: 10. The CDR3 reads CASSSTGQGALHTEAFF. Incomplete CDR3 DNA: TGCGCCAGCAGCAGTACGGGACAGGGGGCCCTGCACACTGAA.

The CDR3 region is CSARTVDRGLSYNEQFF. CDR3 bases read: TGCAGTGCTAGGACCGTCGACAGGGGGTTATCCTACAATGAG. The chain combines TRBV20-1 with TRBJ2-1, with 9 bases identical to TRBD1. The read ends 3 residues early relative to the CDR3; the germline J gene fills the gap. There are 17 residues in the CDR3. Germline CDR1 is DFQATT and CDR2 is SNEGSKA (reference sequence). V gave up 3 bases and J gave up 1 base; unmatched junction bases: 10.

Concerning this clone: The read ends 3 residues shy of where the CDR3 ends; the end is completed using the germline J gene. The chain has TRBV6-1 and TRBJ1-4, with 8 bases lining up with TRBD1. The germline V gene has CDR1 MNHNS and CDR2 SASEGT. V was clipped by 4 bases and J by 7 bases; unmatched bases: 5. The CDR3 extends over 14 amino acids. CDR3 amino acids: CASSATGDLEKLFF. The DNA read from the CDR3 is TGTGCCAGCAGTGCGACAGGGGACCTTGAAAAA.

Notes on this clone: The CDR3 is cut off 3 residues early in the read; its end comes from the germline J gene. The chain has TRBV2 and TRBJ2-3, with TRBD2 matching over 10 bases. The CDR3 sequence is 14 residues long. V lost 9 bases, J lost 1 base, and 4 bases stayed unmatched. From germline, CDR1 is SNHLY and CDR2 FYNNEI. The CDR3 sequence is CASSSGSGTDTQYF. CDR3 DNA (partial): TGTGCCAGTTCTAGCGGGAGCGGCACAGATACG.

Details on this clone: From the germline J gene comes the end of the CDR3, since the read stops 3 residues before it. The chain combines TRBV10-3 with TRBJ2-7; TRBD1 is a possible D gene (7 bases). The CDR3 spans 13 residues. CDR1 is ENHRY and CDR2 is SYGVKD in the germline V gene. Trimming shortened V by 7 bases and J by 3 bases, and 13 bases separated the two germline ends. The CDR3 region is CAIMARDSYEQYF. CDR3 DNA (partial): TGTGCCATCATGGCGCGGGACAGCTACGAG.

On this clone itself: Read sequence stops 3 residues before the CDR3 end, and the germline J gene provides the missing end. The V gene is TRBV7-2, the J gene TRBJ2-3, with 7 bases identical to TRBD2. CDR1 is SGHTA and CDR2 is FQGNSA in the germline V gene. The V and J ends lost 0 bases and 2 bases, in that order; junction bases with no gene match: 2. The CDR3 spans 15 residues. CDR3 amino acids: CASSLAGGNTDTQYF. The covered CDR3 bases are TGTGCCAGCAGCTTAGCGGGGGGGAACACAGATACG.

This CDR3 is CASSEYWSGGAGGEQFF. CDR3 bases read: TGTGCCAGCAGTGAATATTGGAGCGGGGGGGCAGGCGGTGAG. This chain joins TRBV2 and TRBJ2-1; 10 bases are a match to TRBD2. The CDR3 end is not reached by the read, which stops 3 residues before it; the germline J gene fills it in. V lost 2 bases and J lost 9; bases outside the gene matches: 13. This CDR3 is 17 amino acids long. Germline V gives CDR1 SNHLY, CDR2 FYNNEI.

Concerning this clone itself: Coverage ceases 3 residues before the CDR3 finishes, and the germline J gene fills in the end. The same CDR3 also results from other DNA sequences found in this sample. The chain recombines TRBV5-1 with TRBJ1-5; 7 bases map to TRBD1. V lost 5 bases, J lost 4 bases, and 3 bases stayed unmatched. CDR3 length: 13 residues. Germline CDR1 and CDR2: SGHRS and YFSETQ. The CDR3 is CASRRDRNQPQHF. CDR3 DNA, as far as it was read: TGCGCCAGCAGACGGGACAGAAATCAGCCC.

For this clone: The read terminates 3 residues before the CDR3 end, so the remaining end is supplied by the germline J gene. This sequence joins TRBV19 and TRBJ1-3, with TRBD1 as a possible D gene (5 bases). This CDR3 is 16 amino acids long. The germline CDR1 and CDR2 sequences are LNHDA and SQIVND (reference sequence). V lost 0 bases, J lost 2 bases, and 11 bases lay in between. The CDR3 loop is CASSIDRPGTGNTIYF. The covered CDR3 bases are TGTGCCAGTAGTATAGATCGTCCAGGGACTGGAAACACC. The full variable domain, with the rest looked up from reference TRBV19 and TRBJ1-3, is DGGITQSPKYLFRKEGQNVTLSCEQNLNHDAMYWYRQDPGQGLRLIYYSQIVNDFQKGDIAEGYSVSREKKESFPLTVTSAQKNPTAFYLCASSIDRPGTGNTIYFGEGSWLTVV.

Worth noting for this clone: The observed sequence ends 3 residues before the CDR3 terminus, with the missing tail filled in from the germline J gene. The gene calls are TRBV19 and TRBJ2-2; D ambiguous. The germline CDR1 and CDR2 sequences are LNHDA and SQIVND (reference sequence). The CDR3 runs 17 residues. The V gene lost 6 bases and the J gene lost 0 bases, with 17 bases spanning the gap. CDR3 bases read: TGTGCCAGTAGCCCCCGATATGGCACACCGAACACCGGGGAG. Translation: CASSPRYGTPNTGE. The complete CDR3 reads CASSPRYGTPNTGELFF.

CDR3 bases read: TGCGCCAGCAGCTCGACGTCAAGTAGGGGGCACTATGGC. It specifies CASSSTSSRGHYG. The whole CDR3 sequence reads CASSSTSSRGHYGYTF. The V and J genes are TRBV5-1 and TRBJ1-2; 7 nucleotides line up with TRBD1. The read is 3 residues too short to cover the CDR3 end, so that end is filled in from the germline J gene. CDR3 length: 16 residues. V lost 3 bases, J lost 3 bases, and 11 bases stayed unmatched. Germline V lookup: CDR1 SGHRS, CDR2 YFSETQ.

For this clone: Coverage ceases 3 residues before the CDR3 finishes, and the germline J gene fills in the end. This chain joins TRBV10-3 and TRBJ2-5; D gene uncertain. Trimming removed 2 bases from V and 4 bases from J, with 5 bases in between. Germline V gives CDR1 ENHRY, CDR2 SYGVKD. The CDR3 has 12 residues. The CDR3 region is CAISEVGETQYF. The part of the CDR3 DNA that was read is TGTGCCATCAGTGAGGTCGGAGAGACC.

As for this clone: The CDR3 extends 3 residues past the end of the read, so its final part is completed from the germline J gene. The V call is TRBV19, the J call TRBJ1-2; D call uncertain. V lost 7 bases and J 6 bases, leaving 12 bases between the germline ends. This CDR3 contains 12 residues. Germline V gene sequence: CDR1 LNHDA, CDR2 SQIVND (reference sequence). CDR3 amino acids: CASNRAGNGYTF. The CDR3 DNA, read in part, is TGTGCCAGTAATAGGGCGGGCAATGGC.

Remarks on this clone: The read terminates 3 residues ahead of where the CDR3 ends, so the germline J gene completes it. The chain couples TRBV20-1 to TRBJ1-2; D not certain. This CDR3 comprises 13 residues. Germline-derived CDR1 and CDR2 are DFQATT and SNEGSKA (reference sequence). This chain's CDR3 is CSARDWSHEGYTF. Partial CDR3 DNA: TGCAGTGCTAGAGATTGGTCACATGAGGGC.